This passage covers 15 T cell receptor beta chains from one sample sequenced in a study of T cell responses to AZD1222 COVID-19 vaccine. The table came from immunoSEQ multiplex PCR; TCRdb's copy has only in-frame clones and leaves some out. The table has tens of thousands of clones, approximately 88% seen once. Here the sequenced sample was peripheral blood, taken 28 days after the second AZD1222 dose. The receptor set was obtained from an adult who received the AZD1222 COVID-19 vaccine.

The chain is built from TRBV7-2 and TRBJ2-1; D not certain. Germline loops: CDR1 SGHTA, CDR2 FQGNSA. CDR3 length: 14 amino acids. Trimming took 7 bases from V and 0 from J, leaving 10 bases between them. CDR3 region: CASNRESSYNEQFF. The CDR3 nucleotides read TGTGCCAGCAATCGCGAAAGCTCCTACAATGAGCAGTTCTTC.

This clone was seen only once. The chain uses TRBV28 and TRBJ2-5; the D call may be TRBD1 or TRBD2 (5 bases each). Germline lookup yields CDR1 MDHEN and CDR2 SYDVKM. CDR3 size: 13 residues. The V end lost 5 bases, the J end lost 7 bases, and 14 bases lay between the germline ends. The CDR3 DNA follows: TGTGCCAGCAGTCAGCTTCGTGGGGGGACCCAGTACTTC. It yields the protein CASSQLRGGTQYF. Variable domain in full (rest from reference TRBV28 and TRBJ2-5): DVKVTQSSRYLVKRTGEKVFLECVQDMDHENMFWYRQDPGLGLRLIYFSYDVKMKEKGDIPEGYSVSREKKERFSLILESASTNQTSMYLCASSQLRGGTQYFGPGTRLLVL.

The chain carries TRBV6-6 and TRBJ1-2; D ambiguous. Germline CDR1 and CDR2: MNHNY and SVGAGI (reference sequence). Trimming cost V 2 bases and J 8 bases, with 12 bases left between them. CDR3 length equals 13 residues. Here the CDR3 DNA reads TGTGCCAGCAGTTACGTTCGAACTGGAGGCTACACCTTC. Residues: CASSYVRTGGYTF.

This clone was counted a single time. The chain employs TRBV5-4 and TRBJ2-2, with 14 bases lining up with TRBD2. After removal of 1 base from V and 6 bases from J, the junction contained 11 bases not matched to a gene. CDR1 SGHNT and CDR2 YYREEE come from the germline V gene (reference sequence). The CDR3 spans 19 residues. The CDR3 DNA is TGTGCCAGCAGCTTGTATCTGACTAGCGGGAGGGCCCGATCCGGGGAGCTGTTTTTT. The encoded protein is CASSLYLTSGRARSGELFF. Looking up the rest from reference TRBV5-4 and TRBJ2-2 gives the full variable domain: ETGVTQSPTHLIKTRGQQVTLRCSSQSGHNTVSWYQQALGQGPQFIFQYYREEENGRGNFPPRFSGLQFPNYSSELNVNALELDDSALYLCASSLYLTSGRARSGELFFGEGSRLTVL.

This clone was seen a single time. The V and J genes are TRBV5-4 and TRBJ2-1; TRBD2 matches 9 bases. Germline V lookup: CDR1 SGHNT, CDR2 YYREEE (reference sequence). Germline trimming cut 0 bases from V and 4 bases from J; bases unmatched to any gene: 2. The CDR3 runs 15 residues. The CDR3 DNA reads TGTGCCAGCAGCTTGGATGCGGGGGGGTACAATGAGCAGTTCTTC. It encodes CASSLDAGGYNEQFF. Looking up the rest from reference TRBV5-4 and TRBJ2-1 gives the full variable domain: ETGVTQSPTHLIKTRGQQVTLRCSSQSGHNTVSWYQQALGQGPQFIFQYYREEENGRGNFPPRFSGLQFPNYSSELNVNALELDDSALYLCASSLDAGGYNEQFFGPGTRLTVL.

The V gene is TRBV5-1, the J gene TRBJ2-3; the match to TRBD1 covers 7 bases. Germline CDR1 SGHRS, CDR2 YFSETQ. Trimming at V came to 0 bases and at J to 4 bases, leaving 5 bases not matched to a gene. There are 15 residues in the CDR3. CDR3 DNA sequence: TGCGCCAGCAGCTTGGGCCAGGGGGTTGCAGATACGCAGTATTTT. Protein sequence: CASSLGQGVADTQYF.

The chain links TRBV7-3 to TRBJ2-5; 9 nucleotides align to TRBD1. Looked up from germline, CDR1 is SGHTA and CDR2 is FQGTGA. CDR3 length: 15 residues. The V segment lost 5 bases and the J segment 4 bases; nucleotides outside the gene matches: 8. In DNA, the CDR3 is TGTGCCAGCAGCATACAGGGGGCCATGGGAGAGACCCAGTACTTC. The encoded protein is CASSIQGAMGETQYF.

The rearrangement links TRBV5-4 to TRBJ2-5; D perhaps matches TRBD1 (6 bases). Trimming left V 0 bases short and J 4 bases short, with 16 bases between. The CDR3 is made up of 16 amino acids. The germline CDR1 and CDR2 sequences are SGHNT and YYREEE (reference sequence). CDR3 nucleotide sequence: TGTGCCAGCAGCTTGGAACGTCAGGGGTTCGGAGAGACCCAGTACTTC. Translating it yields CASSLERQGFGETQYF.

The chain combines TRBV6-2 or TRBV6-3 with TRBJ2-7; D not certain. The CDR3 length is 14 residues. The V end lost 5 bases, the J end lost 3 bases, and 14 bases lay between the germline ends. Per germline, CDR1 MNHEY and CDR2 SVGEGT. CDR3 nucleotide sequence: TGTGCCAGCAGTGAGGCCGGGCCCTTCTACGAGCAGTACTTC. Amino acid sequence: CASSEAGPFYEQYF.

The CDR3 here is CASSEGTGSDTQYF. Here the CDR3 DNA reads TGTGCCAGCAGTGAGGGAACAGGCTCAGATACGCAGTATTTT. The chain links TRBV25-1 to TRBJ2-3; possibly TRBD1 for D (5 bases). Germline CDR1 reads MGHDK; CDR2 reads SYGVNS. The CDR3 sequence is 14 residues long. V lost 3 bases and J 4 bases, leaving 11 bases between the germline ends.

The chain couples TRBV6-5 to TRBJ1-1; D is perhaps TRBD1 (5 bases). V shed 0 bases and J shed 8 bases, with 10 bases lying between them. The CDR3 is made up of 13 amino acids. The germline V gene encodes CDR1 MNHEY and CDR2 SVGAGI. CDR3 in DNA: TGTGCCAGCAGTTACTCGATGACAGCCGAAGCTTTCTTT. It is translated as CASSYSMTAEAFF.

The J gene is TRBJ2-5, the V gene TRBV14, with 10 nucleotides matching TRBD2. Trimming at V came to 0 bases and at J to 4 bases, leaving 5 bases not matched to a gene. The germline V gene has CDR1 SGHDN and CDR2 FVKESK. The CDR3 is 16 residues long. The CDR3 bases are TGTGCCAGCAGCCAAGATCGGGTAGCGGGAGGAGAGACCCAGTACTTC. Its translation is CASSQDRVAGGETQYF.

There are a few counts of this clone. The rearrangement joins TRBV20-1 to TRBJ2-5, with D hard to call. The V and J ends lost 6 bases and 1 base respectively, with 6 bases between them. The CDR3 covers 11 residues. Germline values: CDR1 DFQATT, CDR2 SNEGSKA (reference sequence). The CDR3 nucleotides are TGCAGTGCCCAGACCCAAGAGACCCAGTACTTC. It yields the protein CSAQTQETQYF.

CDR3 DNA sequence: TGTGCCAGTAGTATAAGCCAATATGGCTACACCTTC. Translated, it gives CASSISQYGYTF. This chain connects TRBV19 to TRBJ1-2; D gene uncertain. V was clipped by 2 bases and J by 5 bases, with 6 bases between them. Germline V gene lookup returns CDR1 LNHDA and CDR2 SQIVND (reference sequence). This CDR3 is built from 12 residues.

The chain couples TRBV5-1 to TRBJ2-1; 7 bases align to TRBD1. The germline gives CDR1 SGHRS, CDR2 YFSETQ. The V gene end was trimmed by 4 bases and the J gene end by 15 bases; junction bases not matched to a gene: 13. The CDR3 sequence is 13 residues long. CDR3 loop: CASSTGQAGLRFF. The CDR3 DNA reads as TGCGCCAGCAGCACTGGACAGGCAGGTCTCCGGTTCTTC.